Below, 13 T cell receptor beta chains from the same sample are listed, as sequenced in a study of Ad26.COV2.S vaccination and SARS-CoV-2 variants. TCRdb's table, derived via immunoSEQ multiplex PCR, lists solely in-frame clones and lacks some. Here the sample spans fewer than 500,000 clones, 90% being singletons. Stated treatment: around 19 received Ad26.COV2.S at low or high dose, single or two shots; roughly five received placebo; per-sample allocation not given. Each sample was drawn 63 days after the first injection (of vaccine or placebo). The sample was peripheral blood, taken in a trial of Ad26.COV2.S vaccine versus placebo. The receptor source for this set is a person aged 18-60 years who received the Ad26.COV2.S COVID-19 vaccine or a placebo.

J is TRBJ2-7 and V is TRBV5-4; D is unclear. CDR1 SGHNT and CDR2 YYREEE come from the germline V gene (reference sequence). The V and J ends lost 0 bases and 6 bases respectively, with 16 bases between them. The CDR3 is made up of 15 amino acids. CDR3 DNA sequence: TGTGCCAGCAGCTTGGGGGGTTCTGGGAAGCCCGAGCAGTACTTC. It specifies CASSLGGSGKPEQYF.

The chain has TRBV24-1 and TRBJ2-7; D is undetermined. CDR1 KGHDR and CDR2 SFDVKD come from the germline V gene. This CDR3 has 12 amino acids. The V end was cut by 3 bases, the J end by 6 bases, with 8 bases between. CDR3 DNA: TGTGCCACCAGTGATGGGCGTCCCGAGCAGTACTTC. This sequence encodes CATSDGRPEQYF.

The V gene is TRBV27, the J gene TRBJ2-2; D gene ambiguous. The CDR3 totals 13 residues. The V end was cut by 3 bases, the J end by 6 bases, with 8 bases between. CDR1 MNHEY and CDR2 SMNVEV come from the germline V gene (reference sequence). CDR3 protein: CASSFLVAGELFF. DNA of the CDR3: TGTGCCAGCAGTTTTTTGGTGGCCGGGGAGCTGTTTTTT.

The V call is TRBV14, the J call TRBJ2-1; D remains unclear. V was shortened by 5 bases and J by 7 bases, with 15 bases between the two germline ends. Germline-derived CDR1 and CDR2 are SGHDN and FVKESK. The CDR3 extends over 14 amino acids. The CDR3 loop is CASSFSFGQNEQFF. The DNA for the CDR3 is TGTGCCAGCAGCTTCAGTTTCGGGCAAAATGAGCAGTTCTTC.

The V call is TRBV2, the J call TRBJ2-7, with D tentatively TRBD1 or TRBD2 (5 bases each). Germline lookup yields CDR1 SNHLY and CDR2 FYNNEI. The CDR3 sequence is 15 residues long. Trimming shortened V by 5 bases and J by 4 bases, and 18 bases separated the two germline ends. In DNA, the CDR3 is TGTGCCAGCAGTCCTGGGGGACGGCCTTGGTACGAGCAGTACTTC. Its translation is CASSPGGRPWYEQYF.

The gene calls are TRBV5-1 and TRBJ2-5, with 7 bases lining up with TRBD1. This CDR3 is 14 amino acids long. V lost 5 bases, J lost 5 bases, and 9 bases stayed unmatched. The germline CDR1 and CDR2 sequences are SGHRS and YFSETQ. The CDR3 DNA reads TGCGCCAGCAGGAGACAGGGAATTGTGGAGACCCAGTACTTC. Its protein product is CASRRQGIVETQYF.

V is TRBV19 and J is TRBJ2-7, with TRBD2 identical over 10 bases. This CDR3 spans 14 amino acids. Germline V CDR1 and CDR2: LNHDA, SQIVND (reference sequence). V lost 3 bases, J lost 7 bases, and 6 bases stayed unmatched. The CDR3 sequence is CASSMASGSHEQYF. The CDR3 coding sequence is TGTGCCAGTAGTATGGCTAGCGGGAGCCATGAGCAGTACTTC.

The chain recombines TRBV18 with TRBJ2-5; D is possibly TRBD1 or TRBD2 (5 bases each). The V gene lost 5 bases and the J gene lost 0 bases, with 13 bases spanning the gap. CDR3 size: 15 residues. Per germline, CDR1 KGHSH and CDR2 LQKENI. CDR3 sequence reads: CASSSFGDDQETQYF. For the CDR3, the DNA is TGTGCCAGCTCATCCTTCGGGGACGACCAAGAGACCCAGTACTTC.

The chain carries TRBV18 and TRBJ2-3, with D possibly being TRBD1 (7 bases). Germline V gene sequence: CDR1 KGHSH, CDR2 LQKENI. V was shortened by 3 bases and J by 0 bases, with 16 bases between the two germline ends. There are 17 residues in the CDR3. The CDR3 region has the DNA TGTGCCAGCTCACCCCTTTCGACAGGGACTAGCACAGATACGCAGTATTTT. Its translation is CASSPLSTGTSTDTQYF.

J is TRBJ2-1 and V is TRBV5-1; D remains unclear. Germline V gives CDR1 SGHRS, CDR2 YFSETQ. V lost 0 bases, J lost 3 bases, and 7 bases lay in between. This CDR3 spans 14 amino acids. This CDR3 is CASSLDTSYNEQFF. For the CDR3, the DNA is TGCGCCAGCAGCTTGGATACCAGCTACAATGAGCAGTTCTTC.

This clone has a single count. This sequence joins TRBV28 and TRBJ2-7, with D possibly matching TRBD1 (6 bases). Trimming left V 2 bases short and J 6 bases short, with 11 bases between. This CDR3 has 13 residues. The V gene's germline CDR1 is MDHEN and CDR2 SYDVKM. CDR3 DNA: TGTGCCAGCAGTTTAGACACAGGGAGCGAGCAGTACTTC. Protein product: CASSLDTGSEQYF.

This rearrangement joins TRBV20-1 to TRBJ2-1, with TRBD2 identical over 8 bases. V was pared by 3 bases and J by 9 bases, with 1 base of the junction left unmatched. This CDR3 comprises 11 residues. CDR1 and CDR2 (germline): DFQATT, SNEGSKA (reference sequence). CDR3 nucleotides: TGCAGTGCTAGCGGGAGGGGTGAGCAGTTCTTC. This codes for CSASGRGEQFF.

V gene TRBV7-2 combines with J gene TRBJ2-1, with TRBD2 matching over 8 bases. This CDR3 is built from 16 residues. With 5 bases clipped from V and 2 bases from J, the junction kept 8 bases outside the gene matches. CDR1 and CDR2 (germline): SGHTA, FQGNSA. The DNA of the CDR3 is TGTGCCAGCAGCCAGCGAGCGGGAGAAGCCTACAATGAGCAGTTCTTC. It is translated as CASSQRAGEAYNEQFF.